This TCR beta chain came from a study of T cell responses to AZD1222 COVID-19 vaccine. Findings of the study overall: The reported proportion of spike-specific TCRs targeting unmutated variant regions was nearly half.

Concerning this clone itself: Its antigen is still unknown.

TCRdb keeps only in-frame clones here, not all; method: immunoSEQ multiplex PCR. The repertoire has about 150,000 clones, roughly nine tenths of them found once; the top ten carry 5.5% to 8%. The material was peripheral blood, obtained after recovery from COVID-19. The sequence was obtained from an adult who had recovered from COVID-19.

The CDR3 DNA is TGTGCCAGCAGCCAGGGACGGGATGAAAAACTGTTTTTT. It encodes CASSQGRDEKLFF. The rearrangement links TRBV6-2 or TRBV6-3 to TRBJ1-4; D is possibly TRBD1 (5 bases). The CDR3 totals 13 residues. CDR1 and CDR2 (germline): MNHEY, SVGEGT. V was clipped by 6 bases and J by 6 bases, with 11 bases between them.